These T cell receptor beta chains were read from a single sample in a study of shared clonotypes between healthy human individuals. Clones were read by immunoSEQ multiplex PCR, and TCRdb kept only the in-frame ones, dropping some. The data contain 500,000 or so clones, approximately 95% of them singletons. Material: naive CD4+ T cells sorted from blood. The receptors derive from a woman aged 25 to 39 in good health. Both conserved end residues are part of each CDR3. Fields, in order: D gene, J gene, clone size, V gene, CDR3 DNA, CDR3 protein. The D gene is left open where the match is weak. Clone size is stated in some rows and not others, as once, few, many or a class when expanded.

D: -
J: TRBJ1-4
size: -
V: TRBV4-1
DNA: TGCGCCAGCAGCCAAGATGGGCAGGGTAATGAAAAACTGTTTTTT
CDR3: CASSQDGQGNEKLFF

D: -
J: TRBJ1-1
size: -
V: TRBV7-8
DNA: TGTGCCAGCAGCTTACTGGAAAACACTGAAGCTTTCTTT
CDR3: CASSLLENTEAFF

D: TRBD1
J: TRBJ1-1
size: once
V: TRBV19
DNA: TGTGCCAGTAGTGAACCAGGGGGAAGCAGCACTGAAGCTTTCTTT
CDR3: CASSEPGGSSTEAFF

D: -
J: TRBJ1-1
size: few
V: TRBV6-6
DNA: TGTGCCAGCAGTTACTCTCAGACTGAAGCTTTCTTT
CDR3: CASSYSQTEAFF

D: -
J: TRBJ2-7
size: once
V: TRBV15
DNA: TGTGCCACCAGCAGAGACACTGTTAGCTCCTACGAGCAGTACTTC
CDR3: CATSRDTVSSYEQYF

D: TRBD1
J: TRBJ2-1
size: -
V: TRBV4-1
DNA: TGCGCCAGCGAACGGGGGCAGGGGGCTTCAAATGAGCAGTTCTTC
CDR3: CASERGQGASNEQFF

D: -
J: TRBJ1-1
size: -
V: TRBV19
DNA: TGTGCCAGTAGTAAGGTGGGTTGGGCGAACACTGAAGCTTTCTTT
CDR3: CASSKVGWANTEAFF

D: TRBD2
J: TRBJ2-7
size: -
V: TRBV27
DNA: TGTGCCAGCAGTACGCTAGCGGGAGGTTCCTACGAGCAGTACTTC
CDR3: CASSTLAGGSYEQYF

D: -
J: TRBJ1-5
size: -
V: TRBV10-2
DNA: TGCGCCAGCAGTGCCAGACCGTTTCAGCCCCAGCATTTT
CDR3: CASSARPFQPQHF

D: TRBD2
J: TRBJ2-7
size: -
V: TRBV29-1
DNA: TGCAGCGTAACCAGACTAGCCCGCTACGAGCAGTACTTC
CDR3: CSVTRLARYEQYF

D: TRBD2
J: TRBJ2-1
size: -
V: TRBV5-4
DNA: TGTGCCAGCAGCCCGACTAGCGGGAGGTATGATGAGCAGTTCTTC
CDR3: CASSPTSGRYDEQFF

D: -
J: TRBJ2-3
size: -
V: TRBV7-9
DNA: TGTGCCAGCAGCTTAGTCGAGGGCACAGATACGCAGTATTTT
CDR3: CASSLVEGTDTQYF

D: -
J: TRBJ1-6
size: -
V: TRBV25-1
DNA: TGTGCCAGCAGTCAGGGCCATAATTCACCCCTCCACTTT
CDR3: CASSQGHNSPLHF

D: -
J: TRBJ1-1
size: -
V: TRBV7-9
DNA: TGTGCCAGCAGCTTAGTTTGGTCCGGGGGCAGGGACACTGAAGCTTTCTTT
CDR3: CASSLVWSGGRDTEAFF

D: -
J: TRBJ2-1
size: -
V: TRBV18
DNA: TGTGCCAGCTCACCAGCAGGTTACAATGAGCAGTTCTTC
CDR3: CASSPAGYNEQFF

D: -
J: TRBJ1-5
size: -
V: TRBV7-8
DNA: TGTGCCAGCAGCTTAGGGACAGTGTACAATCAGCCCCAGCATTTT
CDR3: CASSLGTVYNQPQHF

D: TRBD1
J: TRBJ1-1
size: -
V: TRBV27
DNA: TGTGCCAGCAGTACTCAGACAGGGCTACACACTGAAGCTTTCTTT
CDR3: CASSTQTGLHTEAFF

D: TRBD2
J: TRBJ2-7
size: -
V: TRBV5-4
DNA: TGTGCCAGCAGCACGGGACTAGCGGTCCGCGAGCAGTACTTC
CDR3: CASSTGLAVREQYF

D: -
J: TRBJ1-1
size: -
V: TRBV9
DNA: TGTGCCAGCAGCGTAGCAGGCAGCCGGAACACTGAAGCTTTCTTT
CDR3: CASSVAGSRNTEAFF

D: TRBD2
J: TRBJ2-5
size: -
V: TRBV10-2
DNA: TGCGCCAGCAAGCTAGCGGGAGGCGAGACCCAGTACTTC
CDR3: CASKLAGGETQYF

D: TRBD1
J: TRBJ2-5
size: -
V: TRBV5-5
DNA: TGTGCCAGCAGCAGCTACAGGGGATCCGACCAAGAGACCCAGTACTTC
CDR3: CASSSYRGSDQETQYF

D: -
J: TRBJ2-2
size: -
V: TRBV4-1
DNA: TGCGCCAGCAGCCAACCACCTAGCGATGCCGGGGAGCTGTTTTTT
CDR3: CASSQPPSDAGELFF

D: -
J: TRBJ2-1
size: -
V: TRBV5-1
DNA: TGCGCCAGCAGCGAAAGCAATGAGCAGTTCTTC
CDR3: CASSESNEQFF

D: -
J: TRBJ2-3
size: once
V: TRBV9
DNA: TGTGCCAGCGGAAGGGCTCTTGGTACGCAGTATTTT
CDR3: CASGRALGTQYF

D: -
J: TRBJ2-1
size: once
V: TRBV9
DNA: TGTGCCAGCAGCACCCGACTACATGAGCAGTTCTTC
CDR3: CASSTRLHEQFF

D: -
J: TRBJ2-5
size: -
V: TRBV19
DNA: TGTGCCAGTAGACCAGGGGCGGGGGAGACCCAGTACTTC
CDR3: CASRPGAGETQYF